This TCR beta chain was found in a study of OX40 agonist ivuxolimab in advanced cancers. Regarding the complete study: The costimulatory receptor OX40 (CD134) was targeted by ivuxolimab, a fully human IgG2 agonistic monoclonal antibody. Intravenous ivuxolimab was administered to patients every 2 weeks at six dose levels: 0.01, 0.1, 0.3, 1.5, 3 and 10 mg/kg. Among the approximately 54 dose-escalation patients, about 20 had hepatocellular carcinoma, around 15 melanoma, 9 renal cell carcinoma and 9 head and neck cancer. A male proportion of 70% to 90% and a mean age of approximately 60 years, ranging from about 23 to 90, were recorded for the dose-escalation cohort. Prior anti-PD-1, anti-PD-L1 or anti-CTLA-4 therapy was permitted, and checkpoint inhibitors had been received by about 36% of dose-escalation patients. Three dose-escalation patients achieved partial responses, one with hepatocellular carcinoma and two with cutaneous melanoma. Peripheral TCRbeta sequencing was intended to test whether TCR sequence diversity was altered and clonal T-cell expansion was caused by ivuxolimab. The paper reports the monotherapy dose-escalation portion (N ≈ 52 patients) of the phase I ivuxolimab trial.

From the cysteine through the phenylalanine, the CDR3 covers 15 amino acids. Kept here is only the CDR3 DNA, which spans 45 bases and is read in frame from base 1. The germline V end is reduced by 1 base and the J end by 5 bases; junction bases left unmatched: 6. Reading the germline V gene gives CDR1 MNHNS and CDR2 SASEGT. To sequence the TCRbeta CDR3 region, genomic DNA was isolated from the sorted cells. The immunoSEQ Assay was used for sequencing of TCRbeta CDR3 regions. Sourced from immuneACCESS, this table was stored by TCRdb with only in-frame sequences that have V and J called. A share of the clones is absent; for the studies checked, an unresolved V gene accounts for under half, and the remainder has no known explanation. Counted in this sample were tens of thousands of clones; about 90% of them appeared once. 0.3% to 0.35% of the sample comes from the top ten. Only one count was recorded for this clone. No antigen is known for it. No much larger clone is present one base from it, and per-base qualities are unavailable.

Overall results and qualifications from the work: In the 0.1-3.0 mg/kg groups, partial responders had among the lowest normalized peripheral clonal expansion, particularly in CD8+ T cells. After ivuxolimab, more expanded clones were found on average in CD8+ T cells than in CD4+ T cells. Low levels of normalized T-cell clonal expansion were also shown by some nonresponding patients. The antigen specificity of the clonally expanded peripheral T cells was not determined. At doses of 0.1 to 3.0 mg/kg, clonal expansion of both CD4+ and CD8+ blood T cells was observed from baseline to week 6.

The trial excluded patients who had a history of autoimmune disease or who were on systemic immunosuppression. Peripheral blood for TCR sequencing was collected from all dose cohorts at baseline, on cycle 4 day 1, and on cycle 7 day 1. Samples came from an open-label, multicenter, first-in-human phase I dose-escalation trial of ivuxolimab. Adults with locally advanced or metastatic melanoma, renal cell, hepatocellular, or head and neck squamous cell carcinoma were enrolled in the trial. CD4+ and CD8+ T cells were sorted separately from peripheral blood before TCR sequencing. The sequence was collected from an adult with an advanced solid tumor such as melanoma, head and neck, liver or kidney cancer. Here the sequenced sample was CD4+ or CD8+ T cells sorted from blood, taken in a trial of the OX40 agonist ivuxolimab. Recombination connected TRBV6-1 to TRBJ2-7, with 9 bases in between that match TRBD1. The sequenced DNA is TGTGCCAGCAGTGAAGGGGGTACAGGGGGCCACGAGCAGTACTTC. It codes for CASSEGGTGGHEQYF.